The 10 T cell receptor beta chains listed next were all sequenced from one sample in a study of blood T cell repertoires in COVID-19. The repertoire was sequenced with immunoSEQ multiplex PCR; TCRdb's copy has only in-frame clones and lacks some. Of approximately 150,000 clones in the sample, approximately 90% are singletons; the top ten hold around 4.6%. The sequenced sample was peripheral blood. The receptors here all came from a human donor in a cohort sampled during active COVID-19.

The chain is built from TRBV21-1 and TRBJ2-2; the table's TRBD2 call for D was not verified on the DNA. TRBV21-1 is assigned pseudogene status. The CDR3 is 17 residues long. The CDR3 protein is CASSKSGGPRNTGELFF. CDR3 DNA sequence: TGTGCCAGCAGCAAAAGCGGGGGGCCGAGGAACACCGGGGAGCTGTTTTTT.

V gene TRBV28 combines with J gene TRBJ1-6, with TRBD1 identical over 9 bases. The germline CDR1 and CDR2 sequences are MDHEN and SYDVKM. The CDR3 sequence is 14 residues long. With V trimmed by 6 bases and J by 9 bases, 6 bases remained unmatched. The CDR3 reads CASRSGTGSSPLHF. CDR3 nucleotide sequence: TGTGCCAGCAGGTCCGGGACAGGGAGTTCACCCCTCCACTTT. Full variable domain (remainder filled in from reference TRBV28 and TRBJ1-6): DVKVTQSSRYLVKRTGEKVFLECVQDMDHENMFWYRQDPGLGLRLIYFSYDVKMKEKGDIPEGYSVSREKKERFSLILESASTNQTSMYLCASRSGTGSSPLHFGNGTRLTVT.

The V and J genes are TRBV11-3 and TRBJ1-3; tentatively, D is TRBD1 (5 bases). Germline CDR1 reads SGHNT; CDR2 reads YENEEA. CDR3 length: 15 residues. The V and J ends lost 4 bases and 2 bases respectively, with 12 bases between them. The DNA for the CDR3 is TGTGCCAGCAGCTCCGTAAGACAGACTGGAAACACCATATATTTT. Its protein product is CASSSVRQTGNTIYF.

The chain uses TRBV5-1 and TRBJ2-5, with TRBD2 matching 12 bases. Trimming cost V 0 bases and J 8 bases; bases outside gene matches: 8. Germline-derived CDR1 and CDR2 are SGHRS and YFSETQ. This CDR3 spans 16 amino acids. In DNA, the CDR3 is TGCGCCAGCAGCTTGGTGGTGACTAGCGGGGGTAGAACCCAGTACTTC. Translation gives CASSLVVTSGGRTQYF.

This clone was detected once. The CDR3, as DNA: TGTGCCAGCCACGGGAGCGGGGATGCGCCAAGGAAGCCCTACGAGCAGTACTTC. This sequence encodes CASHGSGDAPRKPYEQYF. J is TRBJ2-7 and V is TRBV7-9, with 7 bases that match TRBD2. Germline trimming cut 8 bases from V and 2 bases from J; bases unmatched to any gene: 21. The CDR3 totals 18 residues. Germline V gives CDR1 SEHNR, CDR2 FQNEAQ (reference sequence).

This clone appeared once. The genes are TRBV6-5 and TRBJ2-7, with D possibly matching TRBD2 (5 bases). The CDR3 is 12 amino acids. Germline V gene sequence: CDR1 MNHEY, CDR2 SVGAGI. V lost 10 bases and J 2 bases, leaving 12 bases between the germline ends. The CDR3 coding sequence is TGTGCCACCCGAGGGTCTCCCTACGAGCAGTACTTC. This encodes CATRGSPYEQYF.

CDR3 residues: CASSGSIGLGGTSSYNEQFF. CDR3 bases: TGTGCCAGCAGCGGCTCAATCGGACTCGGCGGGACTAGCTCCTACAATGAGCAGTTCTTC. The V and J genes are TRBV7-8 and TRBJ2-1; 8 positions agree with TRBD2. The V and J ends lost 5 bases and 0 bases, in that order; junction bases with no gene match: 18. Per germline, CDR1 SGHVS and CDR2 FQNEAQ. The CDR3 loop spans 20 amino acids.

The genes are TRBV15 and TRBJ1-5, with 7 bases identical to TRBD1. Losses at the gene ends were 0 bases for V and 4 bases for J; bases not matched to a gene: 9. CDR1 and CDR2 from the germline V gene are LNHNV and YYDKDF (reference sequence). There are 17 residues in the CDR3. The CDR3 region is CATSRDREGASNQPQHF. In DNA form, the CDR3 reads TGTGCCACCAGCAGAGATAGAGAGGGGGCGAGTAATCAGCCCCAGCATTTT.

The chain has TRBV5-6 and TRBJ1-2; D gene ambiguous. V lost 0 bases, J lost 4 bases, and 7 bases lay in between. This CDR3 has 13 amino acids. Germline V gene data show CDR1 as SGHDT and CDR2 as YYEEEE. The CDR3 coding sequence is TGTGCCAGCAGCTTGGAACAGACCTATGGCTACACCTTC. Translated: CASSLEQTYGYTF.

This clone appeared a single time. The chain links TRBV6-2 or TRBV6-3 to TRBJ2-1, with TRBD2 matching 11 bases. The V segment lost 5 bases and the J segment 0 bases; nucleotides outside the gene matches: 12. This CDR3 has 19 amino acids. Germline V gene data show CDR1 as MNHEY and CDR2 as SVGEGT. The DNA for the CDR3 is TGTGCCAGCAGTCAGTCGACTAGCGGGATCCCGAGCTCCTACAATGAGCAGTTCTTC. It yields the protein CASSQSTSGIPSSYNEQFF.